This T cell receptor (beta chain) is from a study of PD-L1 blockade in urothelial cancer. Time point in this sample: pretreatment peripheral blood. This clone was detected a few times. This CDR3 has 15 amino acids. The germline V and J ends were trimmed by 0 bases and 3 bases, with 9 bases remaining between them. The germline V gene has CDR1 MNHNY and CDR2 SVGAGI (reference sequence). The data were produced by immunoSEQ multiplex PCR, yet TCRdb's version contains in-frame clones alone and is incomplete. The repertoire has under 70,000 clones, 81% of them found once; the top ten carry around 1.7%. The rearrangement uses TRBV6-6 and TRBJ1-5; D not certain. The sequence derives from a man aged 70-80 years with urothelial cancer. Sequencing was performed on PBMCs, taken around atezolizumab (anti-PD-L1) treatment. CDR3 sequence: CASSYSWLNNQPQHF. CDR3 in DNA: TGTGCCAGCAGTTACTCGTGGCTTAACAATCAGCCCCAGCATTTT.